The rows below give T cell receptor beta chains drawn from one sample of a study of control samples from healthy donors and cancer patients. Sequencing used immunoSEQ multiplex PCR; TCRdb keeps in-frame clones, though not all of them. The sample holds roughly 120,000 clones, approximately 90% seen once. Sequencing was done on a sample of PBMCs. The receptors come from a woman aged 45-59 years with colorectal cancer. Both conserved end residues are part of each CDR3. The D gene is left open where the match is weak.

j_gene: TRBJ1-4; v_gene: TRBV11-2; d_gene: NA; len: 15; CDR3aa: CASSLDPGLGEKLFF; CDR3nt: TGTGCCAGCAGCTTAGACCCGGGTTTGGGTGAAAAACTGTTTTTT
j_gene: TRBJ1-5; v_gene: TRBV19; d_gene: NA; len: 13; CDR3aa: CASSYASNQPQHF; CDR3nt: TGTGCCAGTAGCTACGCTAGCAATCAGCCCCAGCATTTT
j_gene: TRBJ2-3; v_gene: TRBV9; d_gene: TRBD1; len: 15; CDR3aa: CASSVDQGVVDTQYF; CDR3nt: TGTGCCAGCAGCGTAGATCAGGGGGTTGTAGATACGCAGTATTTT
j_gene: TRBJ1-3; v_gene: TRBV28; d_gene: NA; len: 14; CDR3aa: CASSSGGSGNTIYF; CDR3nt: TGTGCCAGCAGTTCCGGGGGCTCTGGAAACACCATATATTTT
j_gene: TRBJ1-5; v_gene: TRBV7-2; d_gene: NA; len: 16; CDR3aa: CASSWFGQGGGQPQHF; CDR3nt: TGTGCCAGCAGCTGGTTCGGGCAGGGCGGGGGACAGCCCCAGCATTTT
j_gene: TRBJ2-1; v_gene: TRBV18; d_gene: TRBD1; len: 13; CDR3aa: CASSPPSQGVQFF; CDR3nt: TGTGCCAGCTCACCACCCTCCCAGGGGGTTCAGTTCTTC
j_gene: TRBJ1-2; v_gene: TRBV10-3; d_gene: TRBD1; len: 13; CDR3aa: CAISMTGDGGYTF; CDR3nt: TGTGCCATCAGTATGACAGGGGACGGCGGCTACACCTTC
j_gene: TRBJ2-1; v_gene: TRBV7-9; d_gene: TRBD2; len: 16; CDR3aa: CASSLGAAGVYNEQFF; CDR3nt: TGTGCCAGCAGCTTAGGGGCAGCGGGGGTCTACAATGAGCAGTTCTTC
j_gene: TRBJ2-5; v_gene: TRBV11-2; d_gene: NA; len: 16; CDR3aa: CASSSTWDGTGETQYF; CDR3nt: TGTGCCAGCAGCTCGACCTGGGACGGAACAGGGGAGACCCAGTACTTC
j_gene: TRBJ1-3; v_gene: TRBV19; d_gene: NA; len: 13; CDR3aa: CASTVNSGNTIYF; CDR3nt: TGTGCCAGTACGGTGAACTCTGGAAACACCATATATTTT
j_gene: TRBJ1-1; v_gene: TRBV7-9; d_gene: NA; len: 14; CDR3aa: CASSKRSALTEAFF; CDR3nt: TGTGCCAGCAGCAAAAGGTCCGCCCTCACTGAAGCTTTCTTT
j_gene: TRBJ1-2; v_gene: TRBV27; d_gene: NA; len: 15; CDR3aa: CASSPHLMEGYGYTF; CDR3nt: TGTGCCAGCAGTCCGCACTTGATGGAGGGTTATGGCTACACCTTC
j_gene: TRBJ2-7; v_gene: TRBV7-9; d_gene: TRBD1; len: 14; CDR3aa: CASSPQGAVHEQYF; CDR3nt: TGTGCCAGCAGTCCACAGGGGGCGGTTCACGAGCAGTACTTC